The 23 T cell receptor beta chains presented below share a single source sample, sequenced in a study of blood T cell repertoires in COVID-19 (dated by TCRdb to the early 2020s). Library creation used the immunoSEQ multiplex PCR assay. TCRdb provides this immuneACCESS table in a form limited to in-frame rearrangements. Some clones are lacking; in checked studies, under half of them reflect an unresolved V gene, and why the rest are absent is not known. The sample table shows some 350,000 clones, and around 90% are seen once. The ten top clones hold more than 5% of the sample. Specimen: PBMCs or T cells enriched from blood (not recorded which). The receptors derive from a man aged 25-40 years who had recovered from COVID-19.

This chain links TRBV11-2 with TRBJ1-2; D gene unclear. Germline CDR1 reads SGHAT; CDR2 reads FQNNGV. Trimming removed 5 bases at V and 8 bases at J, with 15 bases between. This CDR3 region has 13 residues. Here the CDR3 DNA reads TGTGCCAGCAGCCCACTGAAGAAATGGGGCTACACCTTC. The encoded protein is CASSPLKKWGYTF.

The CDR3 loop is CASSGEVTDTQYF. The CDR3, as DNA: TGCGCCAGCAGCGGAGAGGTCACAGATACGCAGTATTTT. The chain is built from TRBV5-1 and TRBJ2-3, with no clear D. V was pared by 4 bases and J by 2 bases, with 8 bases between. Germline lookup yields CDR1 SGHRS and CDR2 YFSETQ. CDR3 length: 13 amino acids. Supplemented by reference TRBV5-1 and TRBJ2-3, the full variable domain reads KAGVTQTPRYLIKTRGQQVTLSCSPISGHRSVSWYQQTPGQGLQFLFEYFSETQRNKGNFPGRFSGRQFSNSRSEMNVSTLELGDSALYLCASSGEVTDTQYFGPGTRLTVL.

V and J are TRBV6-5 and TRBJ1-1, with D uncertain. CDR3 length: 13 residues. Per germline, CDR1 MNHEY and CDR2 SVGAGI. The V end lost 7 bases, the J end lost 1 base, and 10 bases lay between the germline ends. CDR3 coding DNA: TGTGCCAGCACCGTCCCGGGGAACACTGAAGCTTTCTTT. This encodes CASTVPGNTEAFF.

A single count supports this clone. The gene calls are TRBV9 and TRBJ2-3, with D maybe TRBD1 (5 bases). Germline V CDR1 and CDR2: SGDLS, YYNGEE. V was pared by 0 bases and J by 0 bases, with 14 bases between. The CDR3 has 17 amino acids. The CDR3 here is CASSVAPGQTSTDTQYF. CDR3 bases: TGTGCCAGCAGCGTAGCCCCTGGACAAACTAGCACAGATACGCAGTATTTT.

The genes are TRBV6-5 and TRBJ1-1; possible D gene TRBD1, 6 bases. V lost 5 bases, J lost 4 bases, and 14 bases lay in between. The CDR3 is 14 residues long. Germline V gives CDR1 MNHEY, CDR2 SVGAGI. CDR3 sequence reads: CASSLSGAGTEAFF. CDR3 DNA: TGTGCCAGCAGTCTTTCAGGGGCAGGCACTGAAGCTTTCTTT.

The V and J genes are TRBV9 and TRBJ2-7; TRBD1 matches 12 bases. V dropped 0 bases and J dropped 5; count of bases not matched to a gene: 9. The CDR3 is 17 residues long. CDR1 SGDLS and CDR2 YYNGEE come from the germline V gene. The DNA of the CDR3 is TGTGCCAGCAGCGTAGAGGCTTGGGGGACAGGGGGCAACGAGCAGTACTTC. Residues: CASSVEAWGTGGNEQYF. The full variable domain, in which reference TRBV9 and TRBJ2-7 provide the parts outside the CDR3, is DSGVTQTPKHLITATGQRVTLRCSPRSGDLSVYWYQQSLDQGLQFLIQYYNGEERAKGNILERFSAQQFPDLHSELNLSSLELGDSALYFCASSVEAWGTGGNEQYFGPGTRLTVT.

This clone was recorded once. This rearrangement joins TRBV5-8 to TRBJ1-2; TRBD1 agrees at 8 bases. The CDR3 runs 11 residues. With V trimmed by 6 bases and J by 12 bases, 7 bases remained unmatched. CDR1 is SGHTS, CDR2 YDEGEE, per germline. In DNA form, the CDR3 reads TGTGCCAGCACCGTGGACAGGGTTCACACCTTC. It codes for CASTVDRVHTF.

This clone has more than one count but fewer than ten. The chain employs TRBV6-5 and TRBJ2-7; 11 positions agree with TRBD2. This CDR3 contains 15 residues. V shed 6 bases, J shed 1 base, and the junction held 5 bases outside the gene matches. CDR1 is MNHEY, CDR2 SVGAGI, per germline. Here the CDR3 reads CASSQRLAGSYEQYF. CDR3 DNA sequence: TGTGCCAGCAGCCAGAGACTAGCGGGGTCCTACGAGCAGTACTTC.

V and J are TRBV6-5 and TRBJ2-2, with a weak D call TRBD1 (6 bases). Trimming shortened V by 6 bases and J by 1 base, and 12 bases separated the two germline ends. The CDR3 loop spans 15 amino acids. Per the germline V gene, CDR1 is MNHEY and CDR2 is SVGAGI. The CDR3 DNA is TGTGCCAGCAGGCCGGGACACTTGAACACCGGGGAGCTGTTTTTT. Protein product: CASRPGHLNTGELFF.

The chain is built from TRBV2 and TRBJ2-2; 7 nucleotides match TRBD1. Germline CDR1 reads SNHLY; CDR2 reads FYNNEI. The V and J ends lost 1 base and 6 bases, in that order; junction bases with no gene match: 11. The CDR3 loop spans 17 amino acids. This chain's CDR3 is CASSEGGGWISPGELFF. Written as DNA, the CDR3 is TGTGCCAGCAGTGAAGGAGGGGGCTGGATTTCCCCCGGGGAGCTGTTTTTT.

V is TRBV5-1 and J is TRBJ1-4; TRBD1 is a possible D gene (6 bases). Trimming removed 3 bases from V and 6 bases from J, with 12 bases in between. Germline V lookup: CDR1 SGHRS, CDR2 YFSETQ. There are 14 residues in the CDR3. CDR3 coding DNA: TGCGCCAGCAGCTGGACAGCCGGTCATGAAAAACTGTTTTTT. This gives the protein CASSWTAGHEKLFF.

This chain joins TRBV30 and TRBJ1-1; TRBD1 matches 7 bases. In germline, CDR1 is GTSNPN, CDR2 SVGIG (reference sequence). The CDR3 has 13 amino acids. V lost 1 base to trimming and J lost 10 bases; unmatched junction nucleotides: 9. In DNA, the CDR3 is TGTGCCTGGAGTGGAGGTAAGGCAGGGGGAGCTTTCTTT. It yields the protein CAWSGGKAGGAFF.

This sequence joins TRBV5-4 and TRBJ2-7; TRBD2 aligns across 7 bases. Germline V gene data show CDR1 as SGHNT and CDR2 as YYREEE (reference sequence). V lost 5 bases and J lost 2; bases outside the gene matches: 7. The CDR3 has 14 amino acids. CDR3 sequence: CASSYGGDTYEQYF. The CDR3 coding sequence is TGTGCCAGCAGTTATGGGGGGGATACCTACGAGCAGTACTTC.

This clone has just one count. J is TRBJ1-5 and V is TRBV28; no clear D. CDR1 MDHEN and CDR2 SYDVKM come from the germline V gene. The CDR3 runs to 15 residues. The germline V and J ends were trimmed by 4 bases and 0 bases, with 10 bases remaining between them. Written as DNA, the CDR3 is TGTGCCAGCAGTTCTGGCAGGCCTAGCAATCAGCCCCAGCATTTT. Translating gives CASSSGRPSNQPQHF.

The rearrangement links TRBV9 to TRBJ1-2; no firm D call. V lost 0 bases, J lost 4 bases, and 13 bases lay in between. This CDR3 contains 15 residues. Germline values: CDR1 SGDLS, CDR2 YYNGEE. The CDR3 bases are TGTGCCAGCAGCGTAGGACCTGGTTCGGGCTATGGCTACACCTTC. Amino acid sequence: CASSVGPGSGYGYTF.

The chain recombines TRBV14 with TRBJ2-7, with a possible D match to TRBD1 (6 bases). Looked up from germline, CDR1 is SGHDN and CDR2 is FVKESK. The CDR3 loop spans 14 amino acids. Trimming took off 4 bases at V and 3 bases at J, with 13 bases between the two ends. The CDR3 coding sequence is TGTGCCAGCAGCCTACGGACAGTGAGCTACGAGCAGTACTTC. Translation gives CASSLRTVSYEQYF.

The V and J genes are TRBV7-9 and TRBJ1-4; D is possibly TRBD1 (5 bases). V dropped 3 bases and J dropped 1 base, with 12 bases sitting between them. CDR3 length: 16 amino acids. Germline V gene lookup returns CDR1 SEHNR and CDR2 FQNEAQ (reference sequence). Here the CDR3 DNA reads TGTGCCAGCAGCTTGACTCGGGGGTTAACTAATGAAAAACTGTTTTTT. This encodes CASSLTRGLTNEKLFF. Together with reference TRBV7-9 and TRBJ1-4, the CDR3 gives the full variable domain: DTGVSQNPRHKITKRGQNVTFRCDPISEHNRLYWYRQTLGQGPEFLTYFQNEAQLEKSRLLSDRFSAERPKGSFSTLEIQRTEQGDSAMYLCASSLTRGLTNEKLFFGSGTQLSVL.

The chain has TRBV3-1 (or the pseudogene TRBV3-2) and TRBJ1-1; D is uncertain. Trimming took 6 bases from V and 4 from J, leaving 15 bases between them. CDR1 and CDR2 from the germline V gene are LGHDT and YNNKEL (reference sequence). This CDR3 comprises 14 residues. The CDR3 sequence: CASRLGEGGTEAFF. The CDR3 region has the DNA TGTGCCAGCAGGCTTGGGGAGGGTGGCACTGAAGCTTTCTTT.

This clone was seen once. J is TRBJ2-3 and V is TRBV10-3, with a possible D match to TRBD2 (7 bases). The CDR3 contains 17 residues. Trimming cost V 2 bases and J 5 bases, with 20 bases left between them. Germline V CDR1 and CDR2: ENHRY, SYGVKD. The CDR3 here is CAISEISRGAIEDTQYF. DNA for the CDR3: TGTGCCATCAGTGAGATTAGCCGGGGGGCGATCGAAGATACGCAGTATTTT.

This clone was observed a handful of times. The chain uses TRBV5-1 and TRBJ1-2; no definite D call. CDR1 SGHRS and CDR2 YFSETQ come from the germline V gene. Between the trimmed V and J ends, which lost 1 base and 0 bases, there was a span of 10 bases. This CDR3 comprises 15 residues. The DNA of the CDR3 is TGCGCCAGCAGCTTGACCCCGGGAACTAACTATGGCTACACCTTC. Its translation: CASSLTPGTNYGYTF.

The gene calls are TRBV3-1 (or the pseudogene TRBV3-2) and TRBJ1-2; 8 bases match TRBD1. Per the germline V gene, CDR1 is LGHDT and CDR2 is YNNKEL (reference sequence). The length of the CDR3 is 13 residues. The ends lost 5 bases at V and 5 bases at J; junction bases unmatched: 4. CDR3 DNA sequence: TGTGCCAGCAGCACCCGGACAGGGTATGGCTACACCTTC. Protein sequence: CASSTRTGYGYTF.

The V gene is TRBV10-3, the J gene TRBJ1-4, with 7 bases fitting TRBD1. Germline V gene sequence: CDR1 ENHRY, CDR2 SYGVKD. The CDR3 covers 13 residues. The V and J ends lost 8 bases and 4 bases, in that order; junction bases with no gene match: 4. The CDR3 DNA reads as TGTGCCATCTACAACAGGGGTAATGAAAAACTGTTTTTT. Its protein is CAIYNRGNEKLFF.

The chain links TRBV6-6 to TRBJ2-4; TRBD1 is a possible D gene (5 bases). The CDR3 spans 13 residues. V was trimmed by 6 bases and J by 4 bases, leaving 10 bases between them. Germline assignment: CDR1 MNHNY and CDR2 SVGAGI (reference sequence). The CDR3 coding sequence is TGTGCCAGCAGATTAGACAGTAAAAACATTCAGTACTTC. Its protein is CASRLDSKNIQYF.